This TCR beta chain was identified in a study of blood T cell repertoires in COVID-19. Study context: Italy, Spain and the United States were the sources of the convalescent and acute COVID-19 samples. Sources were T cells, B-cell-depleted T cells, or PBMCs; the material itself was cDNA or gDNA.

Original processing notes: Reference gene primer amplification in the assay estimated nucleated cell counts. Profiled with immunoSEQ multiplex PCR; TCRdb holds only in-frame clones, not every one. The V and J calls and clone size were taken over from that table, and D and trimming were inferred from the DNA. The data hold over 120,000 clones, with around 90% observed a single time. The CDR3 extends over 15 amino acids. The V and J ends lost 2 bases and 0 bases respectively, with 5 bases between them. CDR1 SNHLY and CDR2 FYNNEI come from the germline V gene. The rearrangement uses TRBV2 and TRBJ2-6; no clear D gene. This TCR came from a woman in her fifties or sixties with acute or convalescent COVID-19. Sequenced sample: peripheral blood. CDR3 sequence reads: CASSENISGANVLTF. CDR3 bases: TGTGCCAGCAGTGAAAACATCTCTGGGGCCAACGTCCTGACTTTC.